One sample yielded the 8 T cell receptor beta chains listed below, sequenced in a study of neurological immune-mediated disorders. TCRdb reprocessed the 5' RACE reads via MiXCR and lists one record per CDR3 protein. The sample contains more than 50,000 distinct CDR3 sequences, less than 4% of which appear only once. The sequencing sample was made of PBMCs. These receptors all stem from a man younger than 45 with multiple sclerosis.

This clonotype was picked up many times. The genes are TRBV5-1 and TRBJ1-3, with D unclear. Germline CDR1 is SGHRS and CDR2 is YFSETQ. The germline V and J ends were trimmed by 5 bases and 0 bases, with 15 bases remaining between them. There are 16 residues in the CDR3. The CDR3 DNA sequence: TGCGCCAGCAGTTACAACGACGCGAGCTCTGGAAACACCATATATTTT. This encodes CASSYNDASSGNTIYF.

This clonotype has a count of ten or more. The V call is TRBV5-1, the J call TRBJ2-7; D uncertain. Trimming shortened V by 2 bases and J by 2 bases, and 11 bases separated the two germline ends. This CDR3 contains 14 residues. Germline loops: CDR1 SGHRS, CDR2 YFSETQ. DNA of the CDR3: TGCGCCAGCAGCTTTGGTGAGACCCCCTACGAGCAGTACTTC. It is translated as CASSFGETPYEQYF. The whole variable domain, remainder taken from reference TRBV5-1 and TRBJ2-7, is KAGVTQTPRYLIKTRGQQVTLSCSPISGHRSVSWYQQTPGQGLQFLFEYFSETQRNKGNFPGRFSGRQFSNSRSEMNVSTLELGDSALYLCASSFGETPYEQYFGPGTRLTVT.

This clonotype was observed at least ten times. The rearrangement joins TRBV6-1 to TRBJ2-1, with D tentatively TRBD1 (7 bases). Trimming removed 6 bases from V and 7 bases from J, with 16 bases in between. The CDR3 runs to 14 residues. Germline values: CDR1 MNHNS, CDR2 SASEGT. The CDR3 bases are TGTGCCAGCAGAATAGGCAGGGGGGAAAATGAGCAGTTCTTC. It is translated as CASRIGRGENEQFF.

A note on this clonotype: A much larger clone is a single base away; this may be a read error. This chain joins TRBV7-9 and TRBJ2-6; D may be TRBD1 (6 bases). The V end was cut by 9 bases, the J end by 0 bases, with 21 bases between. CDR3 length: 18 amino acids. Germline CDR1 reads SEHNR; CDR2 reads FQNEAQ (reference sequence). CDR3 bases: TGTGCCAGTAAACCGGGACATGGGGGATACTCTGGGGCCAACGTCCTGACTTTC. Translation gives CASKPGHGGYSGANVLTF. Full variable domain (missing parts from reference TRBV7-9 and TRBJ2-6): DTGVSQNPRHKITKRGQNVTFRCDPISEHNRLYWYRQTLGQGPEFLTYFQNEAQLEKSRLLSDRFSAERPKGSFSTLEIQRTEQGDSAMYLCASKPGHGGYSGANVLTFGAGSRLTVL.

V is TRBV20-1 and J is TRBJ2-2, with D possibly being TRBD2 (5 bases). The CDR3 is made up of 16 amino acids. Germline V gene sequence: CDR1 DFQATT, CDR2 SNEGSKA (reference sequence). The V end lost 6 bases, the J end lost 7 bases, and 24 bases lay between the germline ends. The CDR3 protein is CSAGRTGISGVGELFF. The CDR3 nucleotides are TGCAGTGCCGGTAGAACGGGGATAAGTGGAGTCGGGGAGCTGTTTTTT.

This clonotype was detected many times. The chain employs TRBV6-5 and TRBJ1-2; D uncertain. The CDR3 spans 13 residues. Germline lookup yields CDR1 MNHEY and CDR2 SVGAGI. V was pared by 6 bases and J by 3 bases, with 11 bases between. DNA for the CDR3: TGTGCCAGCAGAGCTGACATAGACTATGGCTACACCTTC. Translation: CASRADIDYGYTF.

This clonotype turned up a few times. The rearrangement joins TRBV5-1 to TRBJ2-2, with 9 bases matching TRBD2. The CDR3 totals 14 residues. Germline-derived CDR1 and CDR2 are SGHRS and YFSETQ. Unmatched junction bases numbered 4, after V lost 4 bases and J lost 6 bases. This CDR3 is CASSPRGGPGELFF. The CDR3 bases are TGCGCCAGCAGCCCGCGGGGGGGCCCCGGGGAGCTGTTTTTT.

This clonotype was seen ten or more times. The J gene is TRBJ1-5, the V gene TRBV7-2; the D is unclear. CDR3 length: 13 residues. The germline CDR1 and CDR2 sequences are SGHTA and FQGNSA. Trimming removed 0 bases at V and 7 bases at J, with 7 bases between. CDR3 sequence (DNA): TGTGCCAGCAGCTTAGCCCCTGTACAGCCCCAGCATTTT. This encodes CASSLAPVQPQHF.